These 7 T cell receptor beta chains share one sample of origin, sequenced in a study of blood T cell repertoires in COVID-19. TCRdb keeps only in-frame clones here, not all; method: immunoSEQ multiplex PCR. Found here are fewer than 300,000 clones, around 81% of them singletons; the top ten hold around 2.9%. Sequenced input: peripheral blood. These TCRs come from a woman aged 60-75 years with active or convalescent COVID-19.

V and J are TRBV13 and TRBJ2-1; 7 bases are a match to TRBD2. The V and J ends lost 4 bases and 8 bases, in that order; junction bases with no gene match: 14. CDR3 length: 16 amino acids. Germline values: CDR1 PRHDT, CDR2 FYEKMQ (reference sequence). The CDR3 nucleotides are TGTGCCAGCAGCTCAACTAGCGTCCCCTTTTTCTATGAGCAGTTCTTC. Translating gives CASSSTSVPFFYEQFF.

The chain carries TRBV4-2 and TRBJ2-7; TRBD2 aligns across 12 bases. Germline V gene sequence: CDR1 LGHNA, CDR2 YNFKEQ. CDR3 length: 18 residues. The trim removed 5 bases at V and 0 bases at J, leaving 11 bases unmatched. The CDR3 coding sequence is TGTGCCAGCAGCTCACGACTAGCGGGGGCGCTACTCTCCTACGAGCAGTACTTC. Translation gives CASSSRLAGALLSYEQYF.

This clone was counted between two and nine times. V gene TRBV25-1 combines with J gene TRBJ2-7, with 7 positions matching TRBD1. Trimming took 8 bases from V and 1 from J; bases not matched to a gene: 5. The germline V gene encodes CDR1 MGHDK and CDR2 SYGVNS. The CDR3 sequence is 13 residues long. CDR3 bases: TGTGCCAGCGGGGACAGTCCATCCTACGAGCAGTACTTC. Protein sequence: CASGDSPSYEQYF.

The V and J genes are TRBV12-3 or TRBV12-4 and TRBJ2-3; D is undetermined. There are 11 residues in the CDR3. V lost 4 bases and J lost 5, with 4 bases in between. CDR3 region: CASSSGDTQYF. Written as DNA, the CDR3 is TGTGCCAGCAGTTCCGGAGATACGCAGTATTTT.

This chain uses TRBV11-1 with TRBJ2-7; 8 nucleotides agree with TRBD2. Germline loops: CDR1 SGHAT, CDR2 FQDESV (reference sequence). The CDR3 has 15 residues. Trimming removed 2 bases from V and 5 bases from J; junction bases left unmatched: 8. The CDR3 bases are TGTGCCAGCAGCTTATCGCGGGGGGATCAAGACGAGCAGTACTTC. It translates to CASSLSRGDQDEQYF.

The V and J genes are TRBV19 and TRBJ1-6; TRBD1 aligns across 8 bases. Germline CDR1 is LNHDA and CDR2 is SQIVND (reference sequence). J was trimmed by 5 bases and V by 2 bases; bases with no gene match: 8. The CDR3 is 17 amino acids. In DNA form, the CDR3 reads TGTGCCAGTAGTATATTTGCGACAGGGGTAAATAATTCACCCCTCCACTTT. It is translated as CASSIFATGVNNSPLHF.

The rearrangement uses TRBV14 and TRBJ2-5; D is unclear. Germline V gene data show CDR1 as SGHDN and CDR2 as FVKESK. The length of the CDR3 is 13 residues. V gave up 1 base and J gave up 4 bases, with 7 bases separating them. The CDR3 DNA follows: TGTGCCAGCAGCCAAGTTGAGCCAGAGACCCAGTACTTC. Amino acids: CASSQVEPETQYF.